A single count supports the clone carrying this T cell receptor beta chain. The V gene end was trimmed by 0 bases and the J gene end by 4 bases; junction bases not matched to a gene: 4. Germline values: CDR1 GTSNPN, CDR2 SVGIG (reference sequence). The CDR3 is made up of 15 amino acids. The data were taken from a study of blood T cell repertoires in COVID-19. Turning to the study itself: T cells, B-cell-depleted T cells, or PBMCs provided the cDNA or gDNA that served as material.

Data came from immunoSEQ multiplex PCR; TCRdb stores just in-frame clones and leaves some out. The sample includes fewer than 350,000 clones, about 87% of them seen just once. Participants, 18 to 89 years old, spanned 25 or so US areas. Participants were placed into cohorts based on the clinical history they reported. The sequence was collected from a woman in her 30s with acute COVID-19. Sequenced sample: PBMCs or T cells enriched from blood (not recorded which). The chain uses TRBV30 and TRBJ2-1, with 9 nucleotides matching TRBD2. CDR3 nucleotide sequence: TGTGCCTGGAGTGTAAGCCTAGCGGGGTACAATGAGCAGTTCTTC. It translates to CAWSVSLAGYNEQFF.